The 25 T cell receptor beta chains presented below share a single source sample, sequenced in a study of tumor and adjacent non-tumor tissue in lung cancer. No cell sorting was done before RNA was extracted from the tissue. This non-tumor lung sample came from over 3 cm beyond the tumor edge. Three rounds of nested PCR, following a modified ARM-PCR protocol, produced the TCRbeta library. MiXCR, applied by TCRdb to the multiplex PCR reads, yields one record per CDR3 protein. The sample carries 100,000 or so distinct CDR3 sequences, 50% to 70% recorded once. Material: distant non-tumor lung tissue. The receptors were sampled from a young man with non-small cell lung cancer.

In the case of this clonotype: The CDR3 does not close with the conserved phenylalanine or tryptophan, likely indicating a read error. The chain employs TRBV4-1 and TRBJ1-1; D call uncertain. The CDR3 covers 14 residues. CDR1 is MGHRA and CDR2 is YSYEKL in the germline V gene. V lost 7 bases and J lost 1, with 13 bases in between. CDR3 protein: CASNDNTQNTEAFI. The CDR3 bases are TGCGCCAGCAACGATAACACTCAGAACACTGAAGCTTTCATT.

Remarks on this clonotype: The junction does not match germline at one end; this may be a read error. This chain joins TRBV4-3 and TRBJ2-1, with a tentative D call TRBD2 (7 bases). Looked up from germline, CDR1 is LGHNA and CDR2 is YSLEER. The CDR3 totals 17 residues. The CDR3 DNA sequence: TGCCCCAGCAGCCCAAGAGGGAGGGGGAGCTCCTACAATGAGCAGATCTTC. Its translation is CPSSPRGRGSSYNEQIF.

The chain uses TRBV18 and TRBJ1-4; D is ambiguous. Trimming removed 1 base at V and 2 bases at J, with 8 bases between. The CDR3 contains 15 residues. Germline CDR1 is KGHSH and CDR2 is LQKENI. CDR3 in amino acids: CASSPLHGTNEKLFF. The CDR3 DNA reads TGTGCCAGCTCACCACTTCACGGTACTAATGAAAAACTGTTTTTT.

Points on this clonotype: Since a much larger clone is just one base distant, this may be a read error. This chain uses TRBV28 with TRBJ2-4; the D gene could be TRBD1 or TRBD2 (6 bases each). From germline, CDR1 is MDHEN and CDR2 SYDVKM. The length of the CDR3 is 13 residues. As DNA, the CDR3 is TGTGCCAGCAGTGAGGGGGGCAAAAGCATTCAGTACTTC. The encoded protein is CASSEGGKSIQYF.

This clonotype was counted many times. The CDR3 sequence: CASSYRANSYEQYF. CDR3 in DNA: TGTGCCAGCAGTTATAGGGCCAACTCCTACGAGCAGTACTTC. The J gene is TRBJ2-7, the V gene TRBV6-5; D is unclear. V was clipped by 3 bases and J by 0 bases, with 9 bases between them. CDR3 length: 14 residues. Germline CDR1 MNHEY, CDR2 SVGAGI.

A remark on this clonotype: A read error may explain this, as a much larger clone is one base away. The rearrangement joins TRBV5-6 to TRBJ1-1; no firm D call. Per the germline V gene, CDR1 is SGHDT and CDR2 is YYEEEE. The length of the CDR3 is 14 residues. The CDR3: CAISYPGDRTEAFF. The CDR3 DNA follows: TGTGCCATCAGCTACCCAGGAGACCGCACTGAAGCTTTCTTT.

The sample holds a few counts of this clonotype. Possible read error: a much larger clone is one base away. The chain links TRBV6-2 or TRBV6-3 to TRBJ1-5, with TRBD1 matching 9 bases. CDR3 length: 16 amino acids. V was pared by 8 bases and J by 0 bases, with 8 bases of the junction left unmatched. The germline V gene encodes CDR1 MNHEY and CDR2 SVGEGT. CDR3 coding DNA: TGTGCCAGCCGGCCCGGGACAGGGCTTAGCAATCAGCCCCAGCATTTT. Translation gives CASRPGTGLSNQPQHF.

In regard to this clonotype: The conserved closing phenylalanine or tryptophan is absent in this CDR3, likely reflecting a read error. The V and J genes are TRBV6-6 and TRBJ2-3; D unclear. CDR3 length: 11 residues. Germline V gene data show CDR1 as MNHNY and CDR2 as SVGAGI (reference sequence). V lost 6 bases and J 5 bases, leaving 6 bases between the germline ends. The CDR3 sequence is CASSYGDTQYS. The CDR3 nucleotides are TGTGCCAGCAGCTATGGAGATACGCAGTATTCT.

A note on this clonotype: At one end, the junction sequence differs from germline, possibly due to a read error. CDR3 in amino acids: CANGLVRGQDTGELFF. The CDR3 DNA reads TGTGCTAATGGTTTGGTACGCGGACAGGACACTGGGGAGTTGTTTTTT. The gene calls are TRBV12-5 and TRBJ2-2, with TRBD1 identical over 7 bases. Germline V gives CDR1 LGHNT, CDR2 FRNRAP. The CDR3 is 16 amino acids.

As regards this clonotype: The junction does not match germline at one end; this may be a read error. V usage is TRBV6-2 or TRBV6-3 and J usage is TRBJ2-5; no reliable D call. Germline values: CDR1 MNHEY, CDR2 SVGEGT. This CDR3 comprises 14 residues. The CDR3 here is CASTRPSISETQNF. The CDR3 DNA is TGTGCCAGCACTCGCCCTAGTATCTCGGAGACCCAGAACTTC.

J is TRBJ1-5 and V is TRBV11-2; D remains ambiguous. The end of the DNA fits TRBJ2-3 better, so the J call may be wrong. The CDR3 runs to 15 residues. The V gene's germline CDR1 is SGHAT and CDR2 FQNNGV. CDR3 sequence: CASSLNRMSKQPQYF. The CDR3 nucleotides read TGTGCCAGCAGCTTAAACCGAATGTCCAAACAGCCCCAGTATTTT.

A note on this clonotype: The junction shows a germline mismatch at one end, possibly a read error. DNA of the CDR3: TGCGGTGCTCCGGATAGGGGGCTCGGAGCTTTCTTT. Protein: CGAPDRGLGAFF. The chain uses TRBV20-1 and TRBJ1-1; 7 bases map to TRBD1. Germline-derived CDR1 and CDR2 are DFQATT and SNEGSKA (reference sequence). The CDR3 extends over 12 amino acids.

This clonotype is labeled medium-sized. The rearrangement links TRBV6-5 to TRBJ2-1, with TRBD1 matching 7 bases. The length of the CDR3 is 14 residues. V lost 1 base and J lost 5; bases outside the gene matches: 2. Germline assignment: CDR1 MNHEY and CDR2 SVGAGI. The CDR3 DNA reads TGTGCCAGCAGTTACTGGCAGGGGGACAATGAGCAGTTCTTC. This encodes CASSYWQGDNEQFF.

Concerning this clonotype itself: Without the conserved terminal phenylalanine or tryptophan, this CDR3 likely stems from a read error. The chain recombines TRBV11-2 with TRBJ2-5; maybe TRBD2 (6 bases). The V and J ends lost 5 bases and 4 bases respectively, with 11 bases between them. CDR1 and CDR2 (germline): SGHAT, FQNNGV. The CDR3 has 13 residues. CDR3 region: CASSTRGPETQYL. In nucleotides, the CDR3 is TGTGCCAGCAGCACGCGGGGTCCAGAGACCCAGTACCTC.

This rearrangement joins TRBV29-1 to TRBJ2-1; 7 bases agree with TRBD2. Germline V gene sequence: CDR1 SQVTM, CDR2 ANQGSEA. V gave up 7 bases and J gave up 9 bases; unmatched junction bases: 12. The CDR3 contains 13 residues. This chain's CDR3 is CSAEGTTDSEQFF. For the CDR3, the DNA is TGCAGCGCTGAGGGGACTACCGACAGTGAGCAGTTCTTC.

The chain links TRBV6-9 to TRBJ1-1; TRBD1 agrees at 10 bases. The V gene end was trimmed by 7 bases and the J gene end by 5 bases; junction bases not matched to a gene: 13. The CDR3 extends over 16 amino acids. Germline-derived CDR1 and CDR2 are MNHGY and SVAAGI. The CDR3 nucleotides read TGTGCCAGCAATACCCCGGGACAGGGGAGGTGGACTGAAGCTTTCTTT. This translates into CASNTPGQGRWTEAFF.

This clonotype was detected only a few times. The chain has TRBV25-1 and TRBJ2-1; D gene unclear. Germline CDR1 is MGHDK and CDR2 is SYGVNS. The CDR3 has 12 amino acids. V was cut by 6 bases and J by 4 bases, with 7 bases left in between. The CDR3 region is CASSRLYNEQFF. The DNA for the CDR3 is TGTGCCAGCAGCAGGCTATACAATGAGCAGTTCTTC.

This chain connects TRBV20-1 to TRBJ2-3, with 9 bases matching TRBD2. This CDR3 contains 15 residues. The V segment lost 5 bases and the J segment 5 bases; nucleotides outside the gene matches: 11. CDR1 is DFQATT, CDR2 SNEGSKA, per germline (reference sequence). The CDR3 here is CSAAGTSWYRDTQYF. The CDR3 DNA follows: TGCAGTGCTGCGGGGACTAGCTGGTACAGAGATACGCAGTATTTT.

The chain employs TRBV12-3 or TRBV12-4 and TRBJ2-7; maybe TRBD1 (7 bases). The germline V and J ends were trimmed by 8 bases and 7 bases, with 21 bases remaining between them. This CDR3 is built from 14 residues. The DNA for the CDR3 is TGTGCCAGCTGTCCGGGACAGAGGGCGGGAGAGCAGTACTTC. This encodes CASCPGQRAGEQYF.

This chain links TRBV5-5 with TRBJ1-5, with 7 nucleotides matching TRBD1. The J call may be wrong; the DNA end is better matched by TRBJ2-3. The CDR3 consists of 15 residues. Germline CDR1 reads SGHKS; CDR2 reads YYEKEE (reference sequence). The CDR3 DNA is TGTGCCAGCAGCAGGGACAGCGTCAGCAATCAGCCCCAGTATTTT. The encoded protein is CASSRDSVSNQPQYF.

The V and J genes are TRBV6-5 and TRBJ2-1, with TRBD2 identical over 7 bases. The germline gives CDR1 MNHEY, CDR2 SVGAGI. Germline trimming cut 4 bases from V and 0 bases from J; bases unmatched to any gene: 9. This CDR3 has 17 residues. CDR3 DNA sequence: TGTGCCAGCAGTTTCGGACTAGGAAGGAGCTCCTACAATGAGCAGTTCTTC. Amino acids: CASSFGLGRSSYNEQFF.

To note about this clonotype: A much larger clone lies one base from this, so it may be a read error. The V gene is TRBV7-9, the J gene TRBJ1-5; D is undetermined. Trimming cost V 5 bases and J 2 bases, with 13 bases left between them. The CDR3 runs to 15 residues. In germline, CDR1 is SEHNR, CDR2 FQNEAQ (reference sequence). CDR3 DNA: TGTGCCAGCAGCCCCACACGGGGAGGCAATCAGCCCCAGCATTTT. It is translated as CASSPTRGGNQPQHF.

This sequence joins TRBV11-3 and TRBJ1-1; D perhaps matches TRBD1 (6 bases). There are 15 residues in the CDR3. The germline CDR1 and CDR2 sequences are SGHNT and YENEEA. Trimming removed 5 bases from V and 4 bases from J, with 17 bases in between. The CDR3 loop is CASSATGYYRTEAFF. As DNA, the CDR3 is TGTGCCAGCAGCGCTACAGGGTACTATCGCACTGAAGCTTTCTTT.

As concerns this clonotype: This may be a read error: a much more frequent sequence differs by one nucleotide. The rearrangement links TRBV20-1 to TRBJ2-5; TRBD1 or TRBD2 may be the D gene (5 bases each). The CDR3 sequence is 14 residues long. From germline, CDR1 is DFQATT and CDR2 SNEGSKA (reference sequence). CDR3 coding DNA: TGCAGTGCTAGGATGGGGACGGCCCAAGATACCCAGTACTTC. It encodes CSARMGTAQDTQYF.

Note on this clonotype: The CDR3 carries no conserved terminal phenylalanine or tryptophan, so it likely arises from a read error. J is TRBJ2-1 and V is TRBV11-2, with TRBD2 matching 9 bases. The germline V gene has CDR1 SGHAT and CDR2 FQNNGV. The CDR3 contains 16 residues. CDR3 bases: TGTACCAGCAGCTATCTCCTAGCGGGAAATGACAATGGGCAGTTCTCC. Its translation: CTSSYLLAGNDNGQFS.